A selection of T cell receptor beta chains follows, all from one sample in a study of cytomegalovirus exposure and HLA in healthy donors. Profiling relied on immunoSEQ multiplex PCR, and the TCRdb table lists in-frame clones only, not all of them. The table has approximately 220,000 clones, 75% to 95% seen once. The sample comprised PBMCs. The receptors were gathered from a woman aged 18-29 years in good health and CMV-seronegative. The CDR3 runs from the conserved cysteine through the conserved F or W. D genes are given only for firm matches. Clone size is shown for a subset of rows, as once, few, many or a class of expanded clone.

>once|TRBV30|TRBD1|TRBJ1-4
CAWSATDREKLFF
TGTGCCTGGAGCGCTACGGACAGGGAAAAACTGTTTTTT
>.|TRBV11-2|.|TRBJ1-3
CASSRAGIGNTIYF
TGTGCCAGCAGTCGTGCAGGGATTGGTAACACCATATATTTT
>.|TRBV7-3|.|TRBJ2-3
CASSLSAAGAPQGTQYF
TGTGCCAGCAGCTTATCGGCCGCAGGGGCCCCGCAGGGCACGCAGTATTTT
>.|TRBV7-9|TRBD1|TRBJ1-2
CASSPDRGEIYGYTF
TGTGCCAGCAGCCCTGACAGGGGGGAAATCTATGGCTACACCTTC
>.|TRBV5-4|.|TRBJ2-7
CASSTQGATYEQYF
TGTGCCAGCAGCACACAGGGAGCAACCTACGAGCAGTACTTC
>few|TRBV6-4|TRBD1|TRBJ1-2
CASRGGQGGGYTF
TGTGCCAGCAGAGGGGGACAGGGAGGAGGCTACACCTTC
>.|TRBV5-1|TRBD2|TRBJ2-2
CASSLSGRASAGELFF
TGCGCCAGCAGCTTAAGCGGGAGGGCCTCGGCCGGGGAGCTGTTTTTT
>few|TRBV19|TRBD1|TRBJ2-2
CASNTGAGELFF
TGTGCCAGTAACACAGGGGCCGGGGAGCTGTTTTTT
>.|TRBV4-2|TRBD2|TRBJ2-5
CASSQPSGLAGGVETQYF
TGTGCCAGCAGCCAACCTTCCGGACTAGCGGGAGGGGTAGAGACCCAGTACTTC
>.|TRBV11-2|.|TRBJ2-5
CASSLPVEETQYF
TGTGCCAGCAGCTTACCGGTGGAAGAGACCCAGTACTTC
>.|TRBV2|.|TRBJ2-3
CASSTLVSQYF
TGTGCCAGCAGTACACTAGTTTCGCAGTATTTT
>.|TRBV6-5|.|TRBJ2-2
CASRPNSGPGELFF
TGTGCCAGCAGACCAAATAGCGGCCCCGGGGAGCTGTTTTTT
>once|TRBV2|TRBD1|TRBJ2-2
CASRETGTGVPGELFF
TGTGCCAGCAGGGAGACCGGGACAGGGGTCCCCGGGGAGCTGTTTTTT
>.|TRBV5-1|.|TRBJ2-1
CASSFGRGHEQFF
TGCGCCAGCAGCTTCGGCAGGGGACATGAGCAGTTCTTC
>.|TRBV7-6|TRBD1|TRBJ1-2
CASSETGLRKGYTF
TGTGCCAGCAGCGAGACAGGGTTGAGAAAAGGCTACACCTTC
>.|TRBV28|TRBD1|TRBJ2-7
CASSLRTGGAYEQYF
TGTGCCAGCAGTTTGAGGACAGGGGGCGCCTACGAGCAGTACTTC
>.|TRBV19|TRBD2|TRBJ2-2
CASSISSGSLNTGELFF
TGTGCCAGTAGTATCTCTAGCGGGAGCCTAAACACCGGGGAGCTGTTTTTT
>.|TRBV28|.|TRBJ2-7
CASSFRGPVSYEQYF
TGTGCCAGCAGTTTTAGGGGTCCCGTCTCCTACGAGCAGTACTTC
>.|TRBV30|TRBD2|TRBJ2-3
CAWSSWRTSGSTDTQYF
TGTGCCTGGAGCTCATGGCGGACTAGCGGGAGTACAGATACGCAGTATTTT
>.|TRBV7-8|.|TRBJ1-1
CASRPPWRDTEAFF
TGTGCCAGCAGGCCTCCTTGGAGGGACACTGAAGCTTTCTTT
>many|TRBV29-1|.|TRBJ2-7
CSVAGMGGSYEQYF
TGCAGCGTTGCCGGGATGGGTGGTTCCTACGAGCAGTACTTC
>.|TRBV28|TRBD1|TRBJ2-7
CASSPGTGWSYYEQYF
TGTGCCAGCAGTCCCGGGACAGGGTGGTCCTACTACGAGCAGTACTTC
>.|TRBV11-3|TRBD1|TRBJ2-1
CASSKTGVYNEQFF
TGTGCCAGCAGCAAGACAGGGGTCTACAATGAGCAGTTCTTC
>.|TRBV15|TRBD1|TRBJ1-2
CATSRDEGTGARYGYTF
TGTGCCACCAGCAGAGATGAGGGGACAGGCGCTCGCTATGGCTACACCTTC
>.|TRBV18|.|TRBJ2-7
CASSPNSGSSYEQYF
TGTGCCAGCTCACCAAATAGCGGAAGCTCCTACGAGCAGTACTTC
>.|TRBV13|TRBD1|TRBJ2-7
CASSSTWDRSSYEQYF
TGTGCCAGCAGCTCTACCTGGGACAGGAGCTCCTACGAGCAGTACTTC
>.|TRBV6-1|.|TRBJ1-5
CASSVEGDQPQHF
TGTGCCAGCAGTGTCGAAGGGGATCAGCCCCAGCATTTT
>.|TRBV10-1|.|TRBJ2-7
CASSEVPRPPYEQYF
TGCGCCAGCAGTGAGGTCCCTAGACCCCCCTACGAGCAGTACTTC